This TCR beta chain was identified during a study of OX40 agonist ivuxolimab in advanced cancers. Study-level results: Compared with CD4+, CD8+ T cells on average had more expanded clones.

The repertoire was sequenced with immunoSEQ multiplex PCR; TCRdb's copy has only in-frame clones and lacks some. The sample includes tens of thousands of clones, 92% of them seen just once. Comment on this clone: Its antigen remains unknown. Other DNA sequences in the sample encode the same CDR3.

V lost 2 bases and J lost 0, with 6 bases in between. The CDR3 totals 13 residues. Germline-derived CDR1 and CDR2 are SGHDT and YYEEEE. This clonotype was sampled from an adult with an advanced solid tumor such as melanoma, head and neck, liver or kidney cancer. This chain links TRBV5-6 with TRBJ2-7; no clear D gene. This material consisted of CD4+ or CD8+ T cells sorted from blood, taken in a trial of the OX40 agonist ivuxolimab. The CDR3 spells CASSFGSSYEQYF. DNA of the CDR3: TGTGCCAGCAGCTTCGGCAGCTCCTACGAGCAGTACTTC.